These 26 T cell receptor beta chains were all obtained from the same sample, sequenced in a study of T-cell memory formation after mild COVID-19. TCRdb recomputed calls from the 5' RACE reads with MiXCR, one row per CDR3 protein. The profile shows 530,000 or so distinct CDR3 sequences, 17% of them singletons. The sample was PBMCs or a T cell subset sorted from them (not recorded which). The receptors stem from an adult woman who had mild COVID-19 (a few samples of this study predate the infection). Cell type and time point are not known.

The rearrangement joins TRBV29-1 to TRBJ2-2, with unresolved D. The germline V and J ends were trimmed by 8 bases and 5 bases, with 15 bases remaining between them. CDR3 length: 13 residues. Germline lookup yields CDR1 SQVTM and CDR2 ANQGSEA. The CDR3 DNA reads TGCAGCTCTCTCTGGGGATCAACCGGGGAGCTGTTTTTT. Protein sequence: CSSLWGSTGELFF.

This clonotype showed up just a few times. This rearrangement joins TRBV20-1 to TRBJ1-1; TRBD1 is a possible D gene (5 bases). Per the germline V gene, CDR1 is DFQATT and CDR2 is SNEGSKA (reference sequence). The CDR3 runs to 15 residues. V lost 3 bases and J 3 bases, leaving 17 bases between the germline ends. In DNA, the CDR3 is TGCAGTGCTAGGGGACTTCACCCGCCGGACACTGAAGCTTTCTTT. Translated, it gives CSARGLHPPDTEAFF.

The V call is TRBV3-1, the J call TRBJ1-2; D gene ambiguous. Germline loops: CDR1 LGHDT, CDR2 YNNKEL (reference sequence). This CDR3 spans 11 amino acids. V was clipped by 5 bases and J by 5 bases, with 6 bases between them. CDR3 in DNA: TGTGCCAGCAGCGGCTGGTATGGCTACACCTTC. This sequence encodes CASSGWYGYTF.

The rearrangement joins TRBV4-3 to TRBJ2-7; D is perhaps TRBD2 (6 bases). Germline CDR1 and CDR2: LGHNA and YSLEER. Trimming stripped 0 bases from V and 2 bases from J, with 14 bases between. The CDR3 runs 16 residues. CDR3 bases: TGCGCCAGCAGCCAAGATCTAGGCGGGACTGCCTACGAGCAGTACTTC. Protein: CASSQDLGGTAYEQYF.

This clonotype was counted a few times. The chain combines TRBV5-1 with TRBJ2-3; 9 positions match TRBD2. The V and J ends lost 4 bases and 2 bases, in that order; junction bases with no gene match: 8. The CDR3 has 16 residues. Per the germline V gene, CDR1 is SGHRS and CDR2 is YFSETQ. The CDR3 DNA reads TGCGCCAGCAGCATCACTAGCGGGCGACCCACAGATACGCAGTATTTT. This encodes CASSITSGRPTDTQYF.

This clonotype was observed a few times. J is TRBJ2-2 and V is TRBV25-1; tentative D call: TRBD2 (6 bases). The CDR3 totals 20 residues. Per the germline V gene, CDR1 is MGHDK and CDR2 is SYGVNS. Trimming shortened V by 7 bases and J by 0 bases, and 27 bases separated the two germline ends. The CDR3 sequence: CASTGGLAMGPYSNTGELFF. The DNA of the CDR3 is TGTGCCAGCACCGGAGGGCTAGCAATGGGCCCGTATTCGAACACCGGGGAGCTGTTTTTT.

The rearrangement uses TRBV15 and TRBJ1-1, with D possibly being TRBD1 (5 bases). The CDR3 covers 14 residues. Trimming removed 5 bases from V and 6 bases from J, with 16 bases in between. From germline, CDR1 is LNHNV and CDR2 YYDKDF (reference sequence). In DNA form, the CDR3 reads TGTGCCACCAGCTCCCGAGTTTCGGGGGCTGAAGCTTTCTTT. It is translated as CATSSRVSGAEAFF.

This clonotype was counted many times. J is TRBJ2-5 and V is TRBV12-3 or TRBV12-4; TRBD1 matches at 7 bases. The CDR3 is 16 residues long. V dropped 7 bases and J dropped 5; count of bases not matched to a gene: 16. CDR3 protein: CASMGSPTRGRETQYF. CDR3 in DNA: TGTGCCAGCATGGGGTCCCCTACGAGGGGGCGGGAGACCCAGTACTTC.

CDR3 coding DNA: TGTGCCAGCGGTCCAGGGTACACAGATACGCAGTATTTT. Protein: CASGPGYTDTQYF. The chain joins TRBV27 to TRBJ2-3, with a tentative D call TRBD1 (5 bases). This CDR3 region has 13 residues. Trimming stripped 8 bases from V and 2 bases from J, with 11 bases between. CDR1 and CDR2 from the germline V gene are MNHEY and SMNVEV (reference sequence).

The rearrangement joins TRBV15 to TRBJ2-7, with D possibly being TRBD1 (5 bases). V shed 3 bases and J shed 1 base, with 10 bases lying between them. Germline V CDR1 and CDR2: LNHNV, YYDKDF (reference sequence). The CDR3 is made up of 14 amino acids. The CDR3 spells CATSSSRQSYEQYF. The CDR3, as DNA: TGTGCCACCAGCAGTTCTAGACAGTCCTACGAGCAGTACTTC.

V usage is TRBV7-3 and J usage is TRBJ2-3, with 14 bases lining up with TRBD2. Unmatched junction bases numbered 5, after V lost 2 bases and J lost 10 bases. CDR1 and CDR2 (germline): SGHTA, FQGTGA. CDR3 length equals 15 residues. CDR3 sequence reads: CASSLEGLAGAAQYF. Here the CDR3 DNA reads TGTGCCAGCAGCTTAGAGGGACTAGCGGGGGCCGCGCAGTATTTT.

This clonotype qualifies as medium-sized. The gene calls are TRBV12-3 or TRBV12-4 and TRBJ2-7, with TRBD1 matching over 9 bases. The CDR3 runs 13 residues. V shed 8 bases, J shed 2 bases, and the junction held 4 bases outside the gene matches. CDR3 coding DNA: TGTGCCAGCCTTTGGACAGGGGCCTACGAGCAGTACTTC. It translates to CASLWTGAYEQYF.

The chain couples TRBV4-1 to TRBJ2-2; 8 positions agree with TRBD1. Germline V gene lookup returns CDR1 MGHRA and CDR2 YSYEKL. The CDR3 spans 15 residues. The J segment lost 5 bases and the V segment lost 6 bases, leaving 8 bases of the junction unmatched. This CDR3 reads CASSRPTGDTGELFF. The CDR3 bases are TGCGCCAGCAGTCGTCCGACAGGGGATACCGGGGAGCTGTTTTTT.

A few counts support this clonotype. The chain has TRBV24-1 and TRBJ1-3, with D perhaps TRBD1 (5 bases). Germline-derived CDR1 and CDR2 are KGHDR and SFDVKD. V gave up 2 bases and J gave up 0 bases, with 13 bases separating them. CDR3 size: 17 residues. CDR3 coding DNA: TGTGCCACCAGTGATTACCCAGGTGGGGGCTCTGGAAACACCATATATTTT. It codes for CATSDYPGGGSGNTIYF.

This clonotype turned up a few times. J is TRBJ1-1 and V is TRBV5-1, with D uncertain. Germline V gene lookup returns CDR1 SGHRS and CDR2 YFSETQ. Trimming removed 1 base from V and 0 bases from J, with 10 bases in between. This CDR3 has 15 amino acids. CDR3 sequence reads: CASSLPQVMNTEAFF. In nucleotides, the CDR3 is TGCGCCAGCAGCTTGCCGCAGGTAATGAACACTGAAGCTTTCTTT.

J is TRBJ1-3 and V is TRBV6-6; no definite D call. CDR3 length: 17 amino acids. CDR1 and CDR2 from the germline V gene are MNHNY and SVGAGI (reference sequence). Trimming shortened V by 3 bases and J by 0 bases, and 15 bases separated the two germline ends. The CDR3 bases are TGTGCCAGCAGTTATAGGACTCCCGAGGGCTCTGGAAACACCATATATTTT. It encodes CASSYRTPEGSGNTIYF.

V gene TRBV7-3 combines with J gene TRBJ2-7; 11 positions match TRBD1. The CDR3 sequence is 18 residues long. Germline V CDR1 and CDR2: SGHTA, FQGTGA. Trimming took 5 bases from V and 3 from J; bases not matched to a gene: 15. CDR3 DNA sequence: TGTGCCAGCAGCCCCCGTCCCTCCGGGACAGGGGGGATCTACGAGCAGTACTTC. Protein: CASSPRPSGTGGIYEQYF.

The chain links TRBV20-1 to TRBJ2-7, with 9 positions matching TRBD1. The length of the CDR3 is 13 residues. Germline CDR1 and CDR2: DFQATT and SNEGSKA (reference sequence). V lost 5 bases, J lost 4 bases, and 6 bases stayed unmatched. The CDR3 sequence: CSALTGGIYEQYF. The CDR3 coding sequence is TGCAGTGCTTTGACAGGGGGTATTTACGAGCAGTACTTC.

The CDR3 region is CAWSVVAESSYEQYF. The DNA for the CDR3 is TGTGCCTGGAGTGTTGTGGCCGAGAGCTCCTACGAGCAGTACTTC. This chain connects TRBV30 to TRBJ2-7; D not resolved. Germline CDR1 and CDR2: GTSNPN and SVGIG (reference sequence). The CDR3 length is 15 residues. Trimming removed 0 bases at V and 0 bases at J, with 12 bases between.

In its sample, this clonotype was seen many times. The chain employs TRBV6-5 and TRBJ1-5; unclear D gene. V dropped 2 bases and J dropped 5 bases, with 10 bases sitting between them. The CDR3 has 14 amino acids. Per the germline V gene, CDR1 is MNHEY and CDR2 is SVGAGI. CDR3 DNA sequence: TGTGCCAGCAGTTACGAGAAGTACGATCAGCCCCAGCATTTT. Translated, it gives CASSYEKYDQPQHF.

This sequence joins TRBV12-3 or TRBV12-4 and TRBJ2-7; D is possibly TRBD1 (6 bases). V was clipped by 6 bases and J by 2 bases, with 20 bases between them. The CDR3 runs 16 residues. In DNA, the CDR3 is TGTGCCAGCAGCCATTCTGACAGGCCCAAAACCTACGAGCAGTACTTC. Translation: CASSHSDRPKTYEQYF.

This chain joins TRBV29-1 and TRBJ2-5; 7 nucleotides match TRBD1. Germline V gives CDR1 SQVTM, CDR2 ANQGSEA. J was trimmed by 3 bases and V by 4 bases; bases with no gene match: 2. The CDR3 is 12 amino acids. The CDR3 bases are TGCAGCGTTGGGACAGGCAAAGAGACCCAGTACTTC. It is translated as CSVGTGKETQYF.

This clonotype has more than one count but fewer than ten. The chain is built from TRBV5-6 and TRBJ2-7, with TRBD1 matching 8 bases. Unmatched junction bases numbered 8, after V lost 5 bases and J lost 4 bases. The CDR3 spans 14 residues. The V gene's germline CDR1 is SGHDT and CDR2 YYEEEE. This chain's CDR3 is CASSFDRGEYEQYF. Written as DNA, the CDR3 is TGTGCCAGCAGTTTCGACAGGGGCGAATACGAGCAGTACTTC.

This clonotype was counted at least ten times. The chain uses TRBV9 and TRBJ2-1; D perhaps matches TRBD1 (6 bases). V was clipped by 5 bases and J by 8 bases, with 14 bases between them. This CDR3 has 13 amino acids. Germline V gene sequence: CDR1 SGDLS, CDR2 YYNGEE. CDR3 sequence reads: CASRGPTGHEQFF. The CDR3 DNA reads TGTGCCAGCAGGGGGCCGACAGGCCATGAGCAGTTCTTC.

This clonotype has ten or more counts. V and J are TRBV7-2 and TRBJ2-7; tentatively, D is TRBD2 (6 bases). Looked up from germline, CDR1 is SGHTA and CDR2 is FQGNSA. The CDR3 runs to 13 residues. The V gene lost 8 bases and the J gene lost 3 bases, with 14 bases spanning the gap. The CDR3 region has the DNA TGTGCCAGCGCTCGCGGGACTTTCTACGAGCAGTACTTC. Translated: CASARGTFYEQYF.

This rearrangement joins TRBV7-3 to TRBJ2-1; the D call may be TRBD1 or TRBD2 (5 bases each). The V gene lost 3 bases and the J gene lost 4 bases, with 13 bases spanning the gap. Germline-derived CDR1 and CDR2 are SGHTA and FQGTGA. The CDR3 totals 15 residues. The DNA for the CDR3 is TGTGCCAGCAGCTTGGGACGGGATTTTTACAATGAGCAGTTCTTC. The encoded protein is CASSLGRDFYNEQFF.